This T cell receptor beta chain was identified in a study of response to subunit inactivated influenza vaccine (dated by TCRdb to 2017 to 2018). Study-wide context: Deep quantitative T cell receptor repertoire profiling was used in the study to track responses to a trivalent subunit inactivated influenza vaccine. Study-wide conclusions, independent of this receptor: The authors suggested that each seasonal influenza vaccination may recruit only a limited number of new T cells.

This clonotype came up a few times. Its antigen remains undetermined. Qualities for individual bases were not recorded, and no much larger clone is one base off. Taken from cysteine to phenylalanine, the CDR3 has 14 residues. Kept here is only the CDR3 DNA, which spans 42 bases and is read in frame from base 1. V lost 0 bases and J lost 4 bases; the stretch between them is 6 bases long. The germline V gene provides CDR1 LGHNA and CDR2 YNFKEQ. The method was RT-PCR. The sequencing machine was an Illumina HiSeq 2500. Through fastp at Q25 and MiXCR, TCRdb rebuilt clones from the public reads, retaining in-frame beta chains. CDR3 protein sequences are deduplicated, and each keeps its most common genes and DNA. This sample holds 200,000 to 300,000 distinct CDR3 sequences; 12% were observed only once. Approximately 8.3% of the sample is held by the ten biggest clonotypes.

The clonotype comes from a man aged 45-65 years who received an inactivated influenza vaccine. Donor details come from another sample of the same person, matched by shared clones. The chain is encoded by TRBV4-2 joined to TRBJ2-2; the D gene is unclear. Sequenced here: non-naive T cells sorted from PBMCs, sampled 14 days before vaccination. The meaning of the sample's cell subset or site label: memory T cell fraction. The CDR3 region reads CASSQELTTGELFF. The nucleotides are TGTGCCAGCAGCCAAGAACTAACCACCGGGGAGCTGTTTTTT.